This T cell receptor beta chain was sequenced during a study of blood T cell repertoires in COVID-19. Study-level background: PBMCs, B-cell-depleted T cells, or T cells provided the cDNA or gDNA that made up the material.

This clone was counted only a few times. This CDR3 is 13 amino acids long. Germline loops: CDR1 SGHDT, CDR2 YYEEEE. V was cut by 8 bases and J by 4 bases, with 15 bases left in between. In the authors' workflow: The assay estimated nucleated cells by amplifying reference gene primers. Profiling relied on immunoSEQ multiplex PCR, and the TCRdb table lists in-frame clones only, not all of them. V, J and clone size were drawn from that table, and D and trimming were deduced from the DNA. The sample contains around 150,000 clones, about 88% of which appear only once. This TCR came from a man aged 55-75 years with active or convalescent COVID-19. The chain employs TRBV5-6 and TRBJ1-2; the D gene is possibly TRBD1 (6 bases). The sample was peripheral blood. This CDR3 is CASTEKGGYGYTF. For the CDR3, the DNA is TGTGCCAGTACCGAAAAAGGGGGCTATGGCTACACCTTC.